This T cell receptor (beta chain) originates from a study of cytomegalovirus exposure and HLA in healthy donors. As for the study in general: Among the 300 to 400 donors who were genotyped, about 80% fell in the genetic ancestry cluster that is associated with self-reported Caucasian donors.

PCR used 60 Vbeta primers and 13 Jbeta primers. In the study's own analysis: A follow-up analysis tallied 86 million or so unique TCR beta chains, roughly 11 million shared. Data came from immunoSEQ multiplex PCR; TCRdb stores just in-frame clones and leaves some out. The DNA was the basis for D and trimming; V, J and clone size are from that table. This table holds roughly 130,000 clones, 80% found once. This clone was counted only a few times. Its antigen is unknown. Germline CDR1 reads KGHSH; CDR2 reads LQKENI. The junction had 10 bases not matched to a gene; V was cut back by 3 bases and J by 9 bases. The CDR3 extends over 15 amino acids. Regarding the study as a whole: Earlier analysis found most TCR beta V segments productive about 87% or about 30% of the time. A later analysis reportedly identified an Asian-associated ancestry cluster as carrying fewer N-insertions than the roughly 700-donor mean.

The V and J genes are TRBV18 and TRBJ2-1; 8 nucleotides agree with TRBD1. What was sequenced was PBMCs. The clonotype was recovered from a man aged 35-49 years in good health and CMV-seronegative. The CDR3 spells CASSPPGTGGGEQFF. CDR3 in DNA: TGTGCCAGCTCACCGCCAGGGACAGGAGGGGGTGAGCAGTTCTTC.